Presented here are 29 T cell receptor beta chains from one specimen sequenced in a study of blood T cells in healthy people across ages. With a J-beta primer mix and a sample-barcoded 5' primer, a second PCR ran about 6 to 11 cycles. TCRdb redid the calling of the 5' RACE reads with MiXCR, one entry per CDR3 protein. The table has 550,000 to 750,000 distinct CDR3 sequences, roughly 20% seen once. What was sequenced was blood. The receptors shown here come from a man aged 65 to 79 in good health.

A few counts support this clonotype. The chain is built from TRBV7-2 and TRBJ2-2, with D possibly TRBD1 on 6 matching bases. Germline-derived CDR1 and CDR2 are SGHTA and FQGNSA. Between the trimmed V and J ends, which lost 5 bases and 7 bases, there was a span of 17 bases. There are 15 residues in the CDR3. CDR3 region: CASSQGTVGYGELFF. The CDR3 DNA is TGTGCCAGCAGCCAGGGGACGGTTGGGTACGGGGAGCTGTTTTTT.

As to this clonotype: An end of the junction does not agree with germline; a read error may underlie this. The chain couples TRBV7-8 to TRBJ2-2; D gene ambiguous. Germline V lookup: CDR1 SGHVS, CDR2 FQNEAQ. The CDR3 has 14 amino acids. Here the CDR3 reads CVSSLGSITGELFF. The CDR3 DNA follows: TGTGTCAGCAGCTTAGGAAGCATAACCGGGGAGCTGTTTTTT.

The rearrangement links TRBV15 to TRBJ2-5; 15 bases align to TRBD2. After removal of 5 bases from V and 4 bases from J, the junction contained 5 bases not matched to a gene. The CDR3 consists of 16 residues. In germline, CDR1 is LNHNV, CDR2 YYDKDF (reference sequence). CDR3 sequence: CATSHSGLAGGETQYF. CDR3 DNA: TGTGCCACCAGCCATTCGGGACTAGCGGGAGGAGAGACCCAGTACTTC.

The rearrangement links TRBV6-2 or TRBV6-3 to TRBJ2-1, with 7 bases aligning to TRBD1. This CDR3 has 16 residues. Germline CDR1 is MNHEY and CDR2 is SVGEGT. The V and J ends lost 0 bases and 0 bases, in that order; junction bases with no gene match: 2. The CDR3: CASSYSDRSSYNEQFF. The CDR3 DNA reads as TGTGCCAGCAGTTACTCGGACAGGTCCTCCTACAATGAGCAGTTCTTC.

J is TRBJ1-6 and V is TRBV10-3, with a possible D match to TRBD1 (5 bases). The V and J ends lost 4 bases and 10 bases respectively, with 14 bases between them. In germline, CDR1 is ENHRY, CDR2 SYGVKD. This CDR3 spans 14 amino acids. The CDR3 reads CAISVEAGMSPLHF. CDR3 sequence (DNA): TGTGCCATCAGTGTGGAGGCAGGGATGTCACCCCTCCACTTT.

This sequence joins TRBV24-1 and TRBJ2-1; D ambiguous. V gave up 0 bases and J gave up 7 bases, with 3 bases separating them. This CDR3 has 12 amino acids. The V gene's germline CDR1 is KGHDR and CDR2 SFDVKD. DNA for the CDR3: TGTGCCACCAGTGATTTGGGAAATGAGCAGTTCTTC. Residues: CATSDLGNEQFF.

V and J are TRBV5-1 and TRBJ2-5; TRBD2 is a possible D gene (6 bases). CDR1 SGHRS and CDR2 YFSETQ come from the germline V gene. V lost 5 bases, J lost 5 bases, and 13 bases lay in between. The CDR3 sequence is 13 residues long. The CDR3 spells CASSSDSGETQYF. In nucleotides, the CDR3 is TGCGCCAGCAGTTCCGACAGCGGGGAGACCCAGTACTTC.

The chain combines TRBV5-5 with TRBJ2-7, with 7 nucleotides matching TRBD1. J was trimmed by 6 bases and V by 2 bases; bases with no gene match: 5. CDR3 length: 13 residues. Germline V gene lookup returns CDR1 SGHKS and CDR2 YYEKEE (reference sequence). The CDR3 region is CASSFDRAPEQYF. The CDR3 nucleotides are TGTGCCAGCAGCTTTGACAGGGCCCCCGAGCAGTACTTC.

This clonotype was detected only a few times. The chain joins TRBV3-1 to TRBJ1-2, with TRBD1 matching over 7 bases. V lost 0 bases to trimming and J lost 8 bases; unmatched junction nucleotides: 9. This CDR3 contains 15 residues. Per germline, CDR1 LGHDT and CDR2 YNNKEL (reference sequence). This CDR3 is CASSQDREGARGYTF. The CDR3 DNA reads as TGTGCCAGCAGCCAAGATCGGGAGGGGGCTCGCGGCTACACCTTC.

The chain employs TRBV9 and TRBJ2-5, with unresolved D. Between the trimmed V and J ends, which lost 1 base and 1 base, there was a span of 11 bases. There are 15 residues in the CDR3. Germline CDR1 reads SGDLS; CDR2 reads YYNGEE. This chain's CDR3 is CASSVFGRLQETQYF. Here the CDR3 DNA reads TGTGCCAGCAGCGTATTTGGTCGCCTCCAAGAGACCCAGTACTTC.

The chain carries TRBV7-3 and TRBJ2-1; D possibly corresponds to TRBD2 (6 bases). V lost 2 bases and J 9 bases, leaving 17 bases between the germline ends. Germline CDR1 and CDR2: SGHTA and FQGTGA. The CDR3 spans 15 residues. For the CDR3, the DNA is TGTGCCAGCAGCTTACGGGAGAGTGACGCCACTGAGCAGTTCTTC. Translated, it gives CASSLRESDATEQFF.

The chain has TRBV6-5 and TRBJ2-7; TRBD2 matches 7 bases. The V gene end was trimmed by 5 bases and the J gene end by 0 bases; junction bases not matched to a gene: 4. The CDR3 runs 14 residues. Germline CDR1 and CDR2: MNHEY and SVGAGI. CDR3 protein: CASSERDLSYEQYF. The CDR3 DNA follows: TGTGCCAGCAGTGAGCGGGACCTCTCCTACGAGCAGTACTTC.

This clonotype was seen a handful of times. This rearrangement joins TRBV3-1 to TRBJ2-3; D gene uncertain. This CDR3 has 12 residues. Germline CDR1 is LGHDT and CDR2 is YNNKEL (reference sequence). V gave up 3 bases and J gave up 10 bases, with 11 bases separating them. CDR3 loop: CASSHNEGAQYF. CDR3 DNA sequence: TGTGCCAGCAGCCACAACGAAGGAGCGCAGTATTTT.

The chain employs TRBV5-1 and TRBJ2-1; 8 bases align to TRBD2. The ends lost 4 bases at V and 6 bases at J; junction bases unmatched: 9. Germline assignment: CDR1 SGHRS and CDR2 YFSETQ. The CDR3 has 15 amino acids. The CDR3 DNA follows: TGCGCCAGCAGCCGGAGCGGGAGCGGGGCCAATGAGCAGTTCTTC. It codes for CASSRSGSGANEQFF.

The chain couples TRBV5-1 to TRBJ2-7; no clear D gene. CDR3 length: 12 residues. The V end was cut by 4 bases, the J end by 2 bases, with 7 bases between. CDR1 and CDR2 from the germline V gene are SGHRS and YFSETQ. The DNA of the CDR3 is TGCGCCAGCAGCATCTCGACCTACGAGCAGTACTTC. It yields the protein CASSISTYEQYF.

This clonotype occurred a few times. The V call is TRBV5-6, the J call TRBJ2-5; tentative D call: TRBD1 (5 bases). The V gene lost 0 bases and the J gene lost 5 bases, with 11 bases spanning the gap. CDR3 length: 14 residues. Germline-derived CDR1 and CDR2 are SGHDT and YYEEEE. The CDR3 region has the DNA TGTGCCAGCAGCTTGGACAGGAATGGGGAGACCCAGTACTTC. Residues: CASSLDRNGETQYF.

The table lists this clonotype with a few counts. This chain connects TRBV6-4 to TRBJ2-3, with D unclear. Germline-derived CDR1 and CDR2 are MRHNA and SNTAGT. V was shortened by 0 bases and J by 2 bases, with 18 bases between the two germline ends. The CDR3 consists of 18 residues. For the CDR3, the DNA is TGTGCCAGCAGTGACTCGATTTTCGGTCTGGGGTTCACAGATACGCAGTATTTT. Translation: CASSDSIFGLGFTDTQYF.

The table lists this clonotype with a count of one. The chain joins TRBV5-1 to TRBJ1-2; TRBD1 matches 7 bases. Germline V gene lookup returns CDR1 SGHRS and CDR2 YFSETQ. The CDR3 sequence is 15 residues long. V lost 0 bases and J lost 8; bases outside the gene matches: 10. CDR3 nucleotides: TGCGCCAGCAGCTTGGCAGGTCAGGGGGGGCACGGCTACACCTTC. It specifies CASSLAGQGGHGYTF.

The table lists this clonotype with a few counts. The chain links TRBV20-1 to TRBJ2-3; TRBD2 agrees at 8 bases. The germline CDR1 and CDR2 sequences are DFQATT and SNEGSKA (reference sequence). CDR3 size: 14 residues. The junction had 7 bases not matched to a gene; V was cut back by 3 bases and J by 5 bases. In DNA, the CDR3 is TGCAGTGCTAGCGGGAGGGCCGTGGAAGATACGCAGTATTTT. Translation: CSASGRAVEDTQYF.

Here the CDR3 DNA reads TGTGCCAGCAGCTTAGAAGGCAGGGGGAGCACAGATACGCAGTATTTT. Translated: CASSLEGRGSTDTQYF. The chain has TRBV7-9 and TRBJ2-3, with 7 bases that match TRBD1. The CDR3 runs to 16 residues. CDR1 SEHNR and CDR2 FQNEAQ come from the germline V gene (reference sequence). V lost 1 base to trimming and J lost 0 bases; unmatched junction nucleotides: 4.

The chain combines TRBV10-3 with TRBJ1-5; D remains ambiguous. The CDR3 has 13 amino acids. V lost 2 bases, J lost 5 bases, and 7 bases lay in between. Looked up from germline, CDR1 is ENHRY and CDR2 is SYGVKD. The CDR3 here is CAISEVADQPQHF. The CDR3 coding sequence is TGTGCCATCAGTGAGGTGGCGGATCAGCCCCAGCATTTT.

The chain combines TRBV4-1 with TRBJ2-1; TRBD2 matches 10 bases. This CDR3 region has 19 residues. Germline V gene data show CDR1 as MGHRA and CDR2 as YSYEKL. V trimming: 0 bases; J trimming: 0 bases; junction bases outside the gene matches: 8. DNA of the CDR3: TGCGCCAGCAGCCAAGATCCGGCTAGCGGGAGCCCCTCCTACAATGAGCAGTTCTTC. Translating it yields CASSQDPASGSPSYNEQFF.

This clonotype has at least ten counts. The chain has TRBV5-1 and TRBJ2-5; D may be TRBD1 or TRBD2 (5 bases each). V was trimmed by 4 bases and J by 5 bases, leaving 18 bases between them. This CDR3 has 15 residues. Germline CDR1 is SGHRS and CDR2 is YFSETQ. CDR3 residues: CASSPLEGTSETQYF. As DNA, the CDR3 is TGCGCCAGCAGCCCTTTAGAGGGGACCTCGGAGACCCAGTACTTC.

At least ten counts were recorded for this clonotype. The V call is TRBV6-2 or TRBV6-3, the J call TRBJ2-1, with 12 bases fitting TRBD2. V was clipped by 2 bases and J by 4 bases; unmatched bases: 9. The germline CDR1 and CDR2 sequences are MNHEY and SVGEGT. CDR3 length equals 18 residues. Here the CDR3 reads CASSYPTSGGSIYNEQFF. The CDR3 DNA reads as TGTGCCAGCAGTTACCCGACTAGCGGGGGTTCAATATACAATGAGCAGTTCTTC.

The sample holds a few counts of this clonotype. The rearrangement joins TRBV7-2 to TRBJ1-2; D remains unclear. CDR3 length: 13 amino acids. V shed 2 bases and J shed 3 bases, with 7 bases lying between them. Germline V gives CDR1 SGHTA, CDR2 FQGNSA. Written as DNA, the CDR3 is TGTGCCAGCAGCTTACCCCCCGACTATGGCTACACCTTC. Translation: CASSLPPDYGYTF.

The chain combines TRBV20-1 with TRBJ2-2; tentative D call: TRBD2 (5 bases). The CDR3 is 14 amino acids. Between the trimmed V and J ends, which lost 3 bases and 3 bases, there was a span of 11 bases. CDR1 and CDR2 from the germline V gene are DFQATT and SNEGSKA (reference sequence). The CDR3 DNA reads TGCAGTGCTAGTGCTAGCCGATACACCGGGGAGCTGTTTTTT. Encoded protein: CSASASRYTGELFF.

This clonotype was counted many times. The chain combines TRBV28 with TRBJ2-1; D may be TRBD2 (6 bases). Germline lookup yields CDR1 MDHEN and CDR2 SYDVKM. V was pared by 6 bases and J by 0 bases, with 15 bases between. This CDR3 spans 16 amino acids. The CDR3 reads CASSLGGTSSYNEQFF. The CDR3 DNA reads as TGTGCCAGCAGCTTAGGAGGGACCAGCTCCTACAATGAGCAGTTCTTC.

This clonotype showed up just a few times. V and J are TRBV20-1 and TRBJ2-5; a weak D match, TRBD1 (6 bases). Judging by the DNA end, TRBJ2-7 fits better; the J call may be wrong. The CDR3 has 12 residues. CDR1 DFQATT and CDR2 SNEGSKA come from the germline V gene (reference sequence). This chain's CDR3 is CSASRTVDEQYF. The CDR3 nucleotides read TGCAGTGCTAGCCGGACAGTCGACGAGCAGTACTTC.

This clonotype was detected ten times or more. The CDR3 is CATSGSRESETQYF. CDR3 coding DNA: TGTGCCACCAGTGGTTCCAGGGAGTCGGAGACCCAGTACTTC. The rearrangement links TRBV24-1 to TRBJ2-5; either TRBD1 or TRBD2 may fit D (5 bases each). The germline gives CDR1 KGHDR, CDR2 SFDVKD. V gave up 5 bases and J gave up 5 bases, with 14 bases separating them. This CDR3 has 14 residues.